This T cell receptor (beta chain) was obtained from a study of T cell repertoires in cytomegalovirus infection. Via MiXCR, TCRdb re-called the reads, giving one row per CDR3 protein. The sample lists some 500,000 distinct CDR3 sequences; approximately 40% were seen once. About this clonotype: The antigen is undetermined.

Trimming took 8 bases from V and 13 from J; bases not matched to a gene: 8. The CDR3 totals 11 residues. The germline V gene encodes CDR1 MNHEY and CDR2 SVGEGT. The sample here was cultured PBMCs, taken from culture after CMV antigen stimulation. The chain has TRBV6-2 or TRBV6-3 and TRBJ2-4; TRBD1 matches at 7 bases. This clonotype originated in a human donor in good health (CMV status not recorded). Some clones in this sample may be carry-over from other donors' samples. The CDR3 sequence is CASGERDSQYF. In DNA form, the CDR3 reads TGTGCCAGCGGAGAAAGGGACAGCCAGTACTTC.